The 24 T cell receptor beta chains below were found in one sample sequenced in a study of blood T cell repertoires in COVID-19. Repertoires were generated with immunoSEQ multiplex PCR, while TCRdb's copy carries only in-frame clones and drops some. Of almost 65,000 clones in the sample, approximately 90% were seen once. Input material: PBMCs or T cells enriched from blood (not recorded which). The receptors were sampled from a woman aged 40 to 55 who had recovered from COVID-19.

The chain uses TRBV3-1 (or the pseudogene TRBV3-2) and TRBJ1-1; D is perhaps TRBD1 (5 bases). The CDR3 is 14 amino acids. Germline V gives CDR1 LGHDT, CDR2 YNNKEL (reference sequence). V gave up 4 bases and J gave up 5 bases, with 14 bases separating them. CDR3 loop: CASSPAGRGTEAFF. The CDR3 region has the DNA TGTGCCAGCAGCCCTGCGGGACGCGGGACTGAAGCTTTCTTT.

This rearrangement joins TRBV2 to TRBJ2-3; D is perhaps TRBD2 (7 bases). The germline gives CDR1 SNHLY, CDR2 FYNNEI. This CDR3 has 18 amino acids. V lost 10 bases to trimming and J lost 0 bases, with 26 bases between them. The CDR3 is CANARGAGPLSSTDTQYF. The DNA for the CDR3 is TGTGCCAACGCCCGGGGGGCGGGCCCTCTCTCTAGCACAGATACGCAGTATTTT.

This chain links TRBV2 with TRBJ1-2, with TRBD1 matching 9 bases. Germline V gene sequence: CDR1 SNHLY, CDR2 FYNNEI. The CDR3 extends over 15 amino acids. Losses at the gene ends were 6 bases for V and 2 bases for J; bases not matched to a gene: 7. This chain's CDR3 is CASRVGTGLNYGYTF. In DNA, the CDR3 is TGTGCCAGCAGAGTAGGGACAGGGTTAAACTATGGCTACACCTTC.

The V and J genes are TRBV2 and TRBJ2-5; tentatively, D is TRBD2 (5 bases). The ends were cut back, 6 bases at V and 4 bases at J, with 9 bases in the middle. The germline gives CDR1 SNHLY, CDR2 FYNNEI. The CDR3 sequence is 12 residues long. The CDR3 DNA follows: TGTGCCAGCAGCGAGGGATCAGAGACCCAGTACTTC. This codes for CASSEGSETQYF.

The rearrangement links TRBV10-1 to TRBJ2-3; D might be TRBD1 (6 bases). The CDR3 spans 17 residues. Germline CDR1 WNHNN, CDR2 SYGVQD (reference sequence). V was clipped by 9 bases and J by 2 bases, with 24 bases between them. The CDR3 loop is CARQGARRDTPTDTQYF. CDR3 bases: TGCGCCAGACAAGGCGCGAGAAGGGACACCCCCACAGATACGCAGTATTTT.

CDR3 in amino acids: CASSKNTEAFF. The CDR3 DNA is TGCGCCAGCAGTAAGAACACTGAAGCTTTCTTT. This sequence joins TRBV4-1 and TRBJ1-1; D is unresolved. Trimming stripped 6 bases from V and 1 base from J, with 3 bases between. The CDR3 runs to 11 residues. CDR1 is MGHRA, CDR2 YSYEKL, per germline.

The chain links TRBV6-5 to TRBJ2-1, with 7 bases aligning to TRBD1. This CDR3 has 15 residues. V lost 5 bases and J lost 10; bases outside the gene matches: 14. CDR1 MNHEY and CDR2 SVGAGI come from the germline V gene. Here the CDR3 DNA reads TGTGCCAGCAGTACCCGTCCCGGGACAGACGTGGAGCAGTTCTTC. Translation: CASSTRPGTDVEQFF.

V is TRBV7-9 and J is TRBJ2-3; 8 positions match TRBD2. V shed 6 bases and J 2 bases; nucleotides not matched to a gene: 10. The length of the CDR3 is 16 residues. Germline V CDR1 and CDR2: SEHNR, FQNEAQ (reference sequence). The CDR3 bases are TGTGCCAGCAGGCCCATGGCGGGGGGTTCCACAGATACGCAGTATTTT. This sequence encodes CASRPMAGGSTDTQYF.

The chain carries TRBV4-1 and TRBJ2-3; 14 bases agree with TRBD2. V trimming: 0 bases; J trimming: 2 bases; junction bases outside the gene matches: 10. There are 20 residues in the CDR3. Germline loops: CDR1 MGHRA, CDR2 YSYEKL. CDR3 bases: TGCGCCAGCAGCCAAGACCCCACCGGACTAGCGGGGGGCCCCACAGATACGCAGTATTTT. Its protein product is CASSQDPTGLAGGPTDTQYF.

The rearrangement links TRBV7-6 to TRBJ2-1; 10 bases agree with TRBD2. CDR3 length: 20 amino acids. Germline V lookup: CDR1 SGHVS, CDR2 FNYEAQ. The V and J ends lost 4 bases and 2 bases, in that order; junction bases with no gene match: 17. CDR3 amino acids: CASSYNLGVAGGHPYNEQFF. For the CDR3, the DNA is TGTGCCAGCAGCTATAACTTGGGGGTAGCGGGGGGCCACCCCTACAATGAGCAGTTCTTC.

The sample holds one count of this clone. CDR3 amino acids: CASRADRVPQPQHF. In nucleotides, the CDR3 is TGTGCCAGCAGAGCCGACAGGGTTCCTCAGCCCCAGCATTTT. The chain joins TRBV2 to TRBJ1-5; 7 positions match TRBD1. The CDR3 consists of 14 residues. V trimming: 6 bases; J trimming: 6 bases; junction bases outside the gene matches: 8. Germline values: CDR1 SNHLY, CDR2 FYNNEI.

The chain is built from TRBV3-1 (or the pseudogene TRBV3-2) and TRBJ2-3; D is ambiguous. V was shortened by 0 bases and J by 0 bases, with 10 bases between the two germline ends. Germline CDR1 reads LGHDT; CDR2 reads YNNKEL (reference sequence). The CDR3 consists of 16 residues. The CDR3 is CASSQEGSSSTDTQYF. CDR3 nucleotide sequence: TGTGCCAGCAGCCAAGAGGGCAGCTCTAGCACAGATACGCAGTATTTT.

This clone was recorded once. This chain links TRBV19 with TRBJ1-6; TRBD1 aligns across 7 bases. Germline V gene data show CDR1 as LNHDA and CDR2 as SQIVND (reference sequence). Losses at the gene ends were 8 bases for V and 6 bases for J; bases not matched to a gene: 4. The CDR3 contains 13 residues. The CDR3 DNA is TGTGCCAGTCGGGACAGAGGTAATTCACCCCTCCACTTT. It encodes CASRDRGNSPLHF.

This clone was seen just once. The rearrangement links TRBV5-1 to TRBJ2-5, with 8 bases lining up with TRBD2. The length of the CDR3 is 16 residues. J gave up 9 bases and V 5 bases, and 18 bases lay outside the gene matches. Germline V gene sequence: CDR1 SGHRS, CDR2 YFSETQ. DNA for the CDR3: TGCGCCAGCAGATCGGGCGGGGGGCCCGAACAATGGGCCCAGTACTTC. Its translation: CASRSGGGPEQWAQYF.

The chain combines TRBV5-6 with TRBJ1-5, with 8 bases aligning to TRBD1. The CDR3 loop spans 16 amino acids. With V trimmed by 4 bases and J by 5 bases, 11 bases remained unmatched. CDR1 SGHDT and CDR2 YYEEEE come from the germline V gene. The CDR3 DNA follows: TGTGCCAGCAGCCATAGTGGACAGGGCTGGGATCAGCCCCAGCATTTT. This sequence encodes CASSHSGQGWDQPQHF.

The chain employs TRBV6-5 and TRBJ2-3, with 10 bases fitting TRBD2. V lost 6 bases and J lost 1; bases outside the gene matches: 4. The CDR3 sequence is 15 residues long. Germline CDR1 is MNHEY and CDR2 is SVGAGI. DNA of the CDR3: TGTGCCAGCAGCCTACTAGCGGGGCGCACAGATACGCAGTATTTT. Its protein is CASSLLAGRTDTQYF.

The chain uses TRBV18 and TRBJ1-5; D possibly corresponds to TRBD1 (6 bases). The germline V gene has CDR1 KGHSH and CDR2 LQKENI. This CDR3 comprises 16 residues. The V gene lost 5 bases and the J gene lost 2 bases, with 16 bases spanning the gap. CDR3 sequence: CASSATGRRGNQPQHF. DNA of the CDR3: TGTGCCAGCTCAGCCACAGGGCGTAGGGGCAATCAGCCCCAGCATTTT.

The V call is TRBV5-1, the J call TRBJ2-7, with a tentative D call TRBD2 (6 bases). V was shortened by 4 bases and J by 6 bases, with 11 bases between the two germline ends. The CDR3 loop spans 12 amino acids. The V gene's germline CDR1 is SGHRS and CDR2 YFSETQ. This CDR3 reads CASSPGGAEQYF. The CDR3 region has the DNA TGCGCCAGCAGCCCCGGGGGAGCCGAGCAGTACTTC.

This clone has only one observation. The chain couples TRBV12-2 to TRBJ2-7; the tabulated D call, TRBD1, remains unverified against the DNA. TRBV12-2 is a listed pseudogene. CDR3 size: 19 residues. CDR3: CASRLWGWGRQVKSYEQYF. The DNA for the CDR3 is TGTGCAAGTCGCTTATGGGGATGGGGGAGACAGGTCAAGTCCTACGAGCAGTACTTC.

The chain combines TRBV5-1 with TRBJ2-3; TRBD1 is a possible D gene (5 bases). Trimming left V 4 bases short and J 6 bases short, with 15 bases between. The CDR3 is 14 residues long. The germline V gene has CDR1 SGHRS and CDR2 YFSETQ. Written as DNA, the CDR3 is TGCGCCAGCAGCCCGAGGACATCCACGGATACGCAGTATTTT. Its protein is CASSPRTSTDTQYF.

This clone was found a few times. CDR3 bases: TGTGCCAGGGGGGACGCGGGACCGAACTATGGCTACACCTTC. This translates into CARGDAGPNYGYTF. This rearrangement joins TRBV2 to TRBJ1-2; tentative D call: TRBD1 (5 bases). The CDR3 contains 14 residues. Germline V CDR1 and CDR2: SNHLY, FYNNEI. Trimming took off 9 bases at V and 2 bases at J, with 16 bases between the two ends.

CDR3 residues: CAISVPGSYEQYF. The CDR3 coding sequence is TGTGCCATCAGTGTCCCGGGTAGCTACGAGCAGTACTTC. The chain has TRBV10-3 and TRBJ2-7, with unresolved D. CDR1 and CDR2 from the germline V gene are ENHRY and SYGVKD. The CDR3 extends over 13 amino acids. Trimming removed 4 bases at V and 3 bases at J, with 10 bases between.

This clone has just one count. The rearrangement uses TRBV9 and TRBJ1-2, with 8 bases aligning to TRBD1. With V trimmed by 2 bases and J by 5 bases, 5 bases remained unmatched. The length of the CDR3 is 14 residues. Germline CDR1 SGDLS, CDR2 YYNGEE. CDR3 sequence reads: CASSVGQGVYGYTF. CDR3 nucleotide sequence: TGTGCCAGCAGCGTCGGACAGGGCGTTTATGGCTACACCTTC.

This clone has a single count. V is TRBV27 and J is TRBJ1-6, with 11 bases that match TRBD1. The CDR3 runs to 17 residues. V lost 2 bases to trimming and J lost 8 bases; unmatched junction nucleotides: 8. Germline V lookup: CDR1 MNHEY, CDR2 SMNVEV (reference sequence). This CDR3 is CASSLTVGTGGDSPLHF. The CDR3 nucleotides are TGTGCCAGCAGTTTAACCGTCGGGACAGGGGGAGATTCACCCCTCCACTTT.